The rows below give T cell receptor beta chains drawn from one sample of a study of T cell responses to AZD1222 COVID-19 vaccine. The assay was immunoSEQ multiplex PCR, and TCRdb's table has in-frame clones only and misses some. The sample yields roughly 99,000 clones, approximately 93% seen once. Specimen: peripheral blood, collected 28 days after the second AZD1222 dose. The receptor source for this set is an adult who received the AZD1222 COVID-19 vaccine. The CDR3 runs from the conserved cysteine through the conserved F or W. Fields, in order: clone size, D gene, J gene, V gene, CDR3 DNA, CDR3 protein. D genes are given only for firm matches. Part of the rows lack a size; the others show once, few, many or a class for expanded clones.

once	.	TRBJ1-1	TRBV5-1	TGCGCCAGCAGCTTGGGGATGAACACTGAAGCTTTCTTT	CASSLGMNTEAFF
.	.	TRBJ1-4	TRBV18	TGTGCCAGCTCACCCCAGGAGGCCGCAAATAATGAAAAACTGTTTTTT	CASSPQEAANNEKLFF
.	.	TRBJ2-1	TRBV18	TGTGCCAGCTCACAACAGATTGGGTCCTACAATGAGCAGTTCTTC	CASSQQIGSYNEQFF
.	.	TRBJ2-7	TRBV28	TGTGCCAGCACAGGTCAACCCTACGGCAGGGAAGGTTACGAGCAGTACTTC	CASTGQPYGREGYEQYF
.	TRBD1	TRBJ1-5	TRBV6-5	TGTGCCAGCAGCGACAGGGGGAATCAGCCCCAGCATTTT	CASSDRGNQPQHF
.	TRBD2	TRBJ2-5	TRBV6-2/TRBV6-3	TGTGCCAGCAGTTACTCGAAGGGGAGGGCCGAGACCCAGTACTTC	CASSYSKGRAETQYF
.	TRBD1	TRBJ1-1	TRBV2	TGTGCCAGCAGTGCCTCCAGGACAGGGGTCACTGAAGCTTTCTTT	CASSASRTGVTEAFF
.	.	TRBJ2-6	TRBV9	TGTGCCAGCAGCGTAGTGAGTTCTGGGGCCAACGTCCTGACTTTC	CASSVVSSGANVLTF
once	.	TRBJ1-2	TRBV29-1	TGCAGCGTTGGACTGGGGGCAGGGGGCTACACCTTC	CSVGLGAGGYTF
.	.	TRBJ2-1	TRBV27	TGTGCCAGCAGTACCCTTGCAGCGGGTGAAAACAATGAGCAGTTCTTC	CASSTLAAGENNEQFF
.	.	TRBJ1-3	TRBV6-5	TGTGCCAGCAGTTACTCAATAGGAACGGATGGAAACACCATATATTTT	CASSYSIGTDGNTIYF
.	TRBD2	TRBJ2-3	TRBV24-1	TGTGCCACCAGTGATTTTCCCCTAGCGGGGGGAGATACGCAGTATTTT	CATSDFPLAGGDTQYF
.	.	TRBJ1-5	TRBV5-8	TGTGCCAGCAGCGCGGTGGAGGGAAGGAGGCATCAGCCCCAGCATTTT	CASSAVEGRRHQPQHF
.	TRBD1	TRBJ1-2	TRBV11-2	TGTGCCAGCAGCTCCCGAAAAAAGGGACAGCCTGACTACGGCTACACCTTC	CASSSRKKGQPDYGYTF
.	.	TRBJ2-1	TRBV15	TGTGCCACCAGCGTCCGGGACGGTAGCTACAATGAGCAGTTCTTC	CATSVRDGSYNEQFF
once	.	TRBJ2-7	TRBV18	TGTGCCAGCTCACCGAGGGAATACGAGCAGTACTTC	CASSPREYEQYF
.	.	TRBJ2-4	TRBV20-1	TGCAGTGCCCGGCAAAACATTCAGTACTTC	CSARQNIQYF
.	TRBD2	TRBJ2-1	TRBV5-1	TGCGCCAGCAGCTTGTCTCTAGCGGACAATGAGCAGTTCTTC	CASSLSLADNEQFF
.	TRBD1	TRBJ2-5	TRBV18	TGTGCCAGCTCACCAGGGACAGAAGAGACCCAGTACTTC	CASSPGTEETQYF
.	.	TRBJ1-1	TRBV29-1	TGCAGCGTTGCCCGCGCCCCACCGGGAACTGAAGCTTTCTTT	CSVARAPPGTEAFF
.	.	TRBJ1-4	TRBV9	TGTGCCAGCAGCTCCCGAGGTAGTAATGAAAAACTGTTTTTT	CASSSRGSNEKLFF
.	.	TRBJ2-1	TRBV5-4	TGTGCCAGCAGCTTGGCCCCAGGGCATGAGCAGTTCTTC	CASSLAPGHEQFF
.	.	TRBJ1-1	TRBV7-9	TGTGCCAGCAGCTCCCCCCTATTGGGGGGCACTGAAGCTTTCTTT	CASSSPLLGGTEAFF
once	TRBD2	TRBJ2-1	TRBV27	TGTGCCAGCAGTCCATCACTAGCGGGAGGATCGAATGAGCAGTTCTTC	CASSPSLAGGSNEQFF
.	TRBD1	TRBJ1-3	TRBV11-2	TGTGCCAGCAGCGGGGGCCGGGCGGGACAGGGCTCTGGAAACACCATATATTTT	CASSGGRAGQGSGNTIYF
.	.	TRBJ1-2	TRBV5-5	TGTGCCAGCAGCTTTGACGGGAGGCGGAGTGGCTACACCTTC	CASSFDGRRSGYTF
few	.	TRBJ1-6	TRBV7-8	TGTGCCAGCAGCCCCGCCTTCGCAGATAATTCACCCCTCCACTTT	CASSPAFADNSPLHF
.	TRBD2	TRBJ2-7	TRBV2	TGTGCCAGCAGTGAGGGGGGACTATACGAGCAGTACTTC	CASSEGGLYEQYF
.	.	TRBJ2-1	TRBV18	TGTGCCAGCTCACCGTCTTGGGGGAGGAATGAGCAGTTCTTC	CASSPSWGRNEQFF
.	.	TRBJ2-1	TRBV19	TGTGCCAGTATGCCTCTAGATAACAATGAGCAGTTCTTC	CASMPLDNNEQFF
.	.	TRBJ2-1	TRBV28	TGTGCCAGCACCGACATCGGGGGCGGGATGTACAATGAGCAGTTCTTC	CASTDIGGGMYNEQFF
.	TRBD1	TRBJ2-1	TRBV28	TGTGCCAGCAGTTTGCACAGGGGGGCCTCCTACAATGAGCAGTTCTTC	CASSLHRGASYNEQFF
few	.	TRBJ2-7	TRBV28	TGTGCCAGCAGAGGAAACCCCTACGAGCAGTACTTC	CASRGNPYEQYF
.	TRBD1	TRBJ1-3	TRBV4-1	TGCGCCAGCAGCCCAACGGACAGGTCATCCTCTAGGTATGGAAACACCATATATTTT	CASSPTDRSSSRYGNTIYF
.	.	TRBJ1-2	TRBV15	TGTGCCACCAGCAGTGGCGGGTTCCTCAATGGCTACACCTTC	CATSSGGFLNGYTF
.	.	TRBJ2-7	TRBV20-1	TGCAGTGCACCTAACGAGCGCGAGCAGTACTTC	CSAPNEREQYF